The 4 T cell receptor beta chains given below trace back to one sample, sequenced in a study of blood T cell repertoires in COVID-19 (dated by TCRdb to about 2020). Library creation used the immunoSEQ multiplex PCR assay. What TCRdb holds here is the immuneACCESS table cut down to in-frame rearrangements. Part of the clones is not present; checked against another copy, under half of the missing clones reflect an unresolved V gene, and the others are unexplained. The sample table shows roughly 100,000 clones, and 76% are seen once. The ten largest account for 6.2% of the sample. The sample consisted of peripheral blood. The receptors were sampled from a man older than 75 with COVID-19, enrolled during active disease.

This chain links TRBV28 with TRBJ2-1; 11 bases agree with TRBD2. The CDR3 is 16 residues long. CDR1 and CDR2 from the germline V gene are MDHEN and SYDVKM. The junction had 8 bases not matched to a gene; V was cut back by 4 bases and J by 6 bases. The DNA for the CDR3 is TGTGCCAGCAGTTCCCCGCTCGGACTAGCGGGCAATGAGCAGTTCTTC. Amino acid sequence: CASSSPLGLAGNEQFF.

V gene TRBV11-1 combines with J gene TRBJ2-7; the match to TRBD2 covers 7 bases. The junction had 2 bases not matched to a gene; V was cut back by 0 bases and J by 6 bases. CDR3 length: 13 amino acids. Germline-derived CDR1 and CDR2 are SGHAT and FQDESV (reference sequence). The CDR3 bases are TGTGCCAGCAGCTTAGCGCGGGGGTCCGAGCAGTACTTC. Its translation is CASSLARGSEQYF. The full variable domain, completed using reference TRBV11-1 and TRBJ2-7, is EAEVAQSPRYKITEKSQAVAFWCDPISGHATLYWYRQILGQGPELLVQFQDESVVDDSQLPKDRFSAERLKGVDSTLKIQPAELGDSAMYLCASSLARGSEQYFGPGTRLTVT.

The V and J genes are TRBV6-1 and TRBJ1-2, with TRBD1 matching over 11 bases. Germline lookup yields CDR1 MNHNS and CDR2 SASEGT. The CDR3 has 16 residues. V shed 2 bases, J shed 4 bases, and the junction held 6 bases outside the gene matches. CDR3 sequence (DNA): TGTGCCAGCAGTGAATTATCCGGGACAGGGGGCTATGGCTACACCTTC. This translates into CASSELSGTGGYGYTF.

V usage is TRBV28 and J usage is TRBJ1-2; 8 bases map to TRBD1. With 6 bases clipped from V and 6 bases from J, the junction kept 9 bases outside the gene matches. This CDR3 comprises 14 residues. Per the germline V gene, CDR1 is MDHEN and CDR2 is SYDVKM. In DNA, the CDR3 is TGTGCCAGCAGCAGTGGACAGGGAACACATGGCTACACCTTC. The encoded protein is CASSSGQGTHGYTF.